Listed here are 3 T cell receptor beta chains from one sample, sequenced in a study of monozygotic twins with inflammatory bowel disease. TCRdb reprocessed the 5' RACE reads and stores each CDR3 protein as one record, lacking DNA. The sample table sets out 300,000 to 450,000 distinct CDR3 sequences. Sequenced: blood. The receptors come from a human donor with ulcerative colitis or Crohn's disease, or a healthy co-twin of an affected twin (not recorded which).

The V call is TRBV7-2, the J call TRBJ2-7; TCRdb designates TRBD1, a call that cannot be tested without DNA. The CDR3 is made up of 15 amino acids. The V gene's germline CDR1 is SGHTA and CDR2 FQGNSA. The CDR3 loop reads CASSLTRDRAYEQYF. Using reference TRBV7-2 and TRBJ2-7 for the parts outside the CDR3, the full variable domain is GAGVSQSPSNKVTEKGKDVELRCDPISGHTALYWYRQSLGQGLEFLIYFQGNSAPDKSGLPSDRFSAERTGGSVSTLTIQRTQQEDSAVYLCASSLTRDRAYEQYFGPGTRLTVT.

The chain recombines TRBV9 with TRBJ2-1; absent DNA, TCRdb's TRBD2 call cannot be checked. This CDR3 spans 18 amino acids. Germline loops: CDR1 SGDLS, CDR2 YYNGEE. The CDR3 region is CASSVGSGSGGSGDEQFF.

The rearrangement uses TRBV10-2 and TRBJ2-5; as DNA is missing, the TRBD1 call by TCRdb cannot be tested. This CDR3 is built from 15 residues. From germline, CDR1 is WSHSY and CDR2 SAAADI. The CDR3 loop is CASSESGSRGETQYF.